This TCR beta chain was sequenced for a study of shared clonotypes between healthy human individuals. Study-level information: Every donor yielded three CD4 naive, three CD4 memory, two CD8 naive and one CD8 memory plate. The study, taken as a whole, reports: Rarefaction gave evidence that sorted-subset sequencing remained incomplete despite large depth.

Sequencing was performed with immunoSEQ multiplex PCR; in TCRdb, only in-frame clones are kept and a portion is missing. Of 2 million to 2.5 million clones in the sample, around 93% were seen once. This CDR3 has 17 amino acids. J gave up 7 bases and V 1 base, and 12 bases lay outside the gene matches. CDR1 is LGHNA, CDR2 YSLEER, per germline. On this clone itself: What it binds is not known.

The receptor was derived from a man aged 18 to 30 in good health. Some clones in this sample may be carry-over from other donors' samples. V is TRBV4-3 and J is TRBJ1-4; 7 bases align to TRBD1. Sequenced: naive CD4+ T cells from PBMCs. Sample subset: CD45RA+ positively selected. This CDR3 is CASSQANRGTWGEKLFF. CDR3 coding DNA: TGCGCCAGCAGCCAAGCAAACAGGGGCACCTGGGGTGAAAAACTGTTTTTT.